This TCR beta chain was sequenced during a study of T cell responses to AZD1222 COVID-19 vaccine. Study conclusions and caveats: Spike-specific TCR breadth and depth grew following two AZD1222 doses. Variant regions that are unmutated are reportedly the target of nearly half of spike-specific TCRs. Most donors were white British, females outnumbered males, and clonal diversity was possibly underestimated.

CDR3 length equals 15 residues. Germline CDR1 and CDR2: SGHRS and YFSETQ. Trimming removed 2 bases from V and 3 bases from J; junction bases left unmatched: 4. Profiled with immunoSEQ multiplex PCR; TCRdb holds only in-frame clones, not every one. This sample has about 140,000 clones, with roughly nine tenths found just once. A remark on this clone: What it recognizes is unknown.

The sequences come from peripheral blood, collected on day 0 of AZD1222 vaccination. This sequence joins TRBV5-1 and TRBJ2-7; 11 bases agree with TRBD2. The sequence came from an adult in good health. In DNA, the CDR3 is TGCGCCAGCAGCTTTACTAGCGGGAGTAACTACGAGCAGTACTTC. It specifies CASSFTSGSNYEQYF.